This TCR beta chain was captured by sequencing in a study of patients and donors after allogeneic stem cell transplantation. One entry per CDR3 protein, called by TCRdb with MiXCR from the RT-PCR reads. The sample yields hundreds of thousands of distinct CDR3 sequences, around 40% seen once. Germline CDR1 and CDR2: MNHEY and SMNVEV (reference sequence). The trim removed 9 bases at V and 4 bases at J, leaving 8 bases unmatched. The CDR3 sequence is 14 residues long. The specimen was blood, either unsorted or a sorted T cell fraction (not recorded which). This sequence originates from a human donor who was either an allogeneic HSCT recipient or a stem cell or donor lymphocyte infusion donor (not recorded which). It is not recorded whose cells these are; they may come from a transplant donor. V usage is TRBV27 and J usage is TRBJ2-2; 7 bases match TRBD1. CDR3 nucleotides: TGTGCCAGTAGGGACAGCCCCATCACCGGGGAGCTGTTTTTT. This gives the protein CASRDSPITGELFF.